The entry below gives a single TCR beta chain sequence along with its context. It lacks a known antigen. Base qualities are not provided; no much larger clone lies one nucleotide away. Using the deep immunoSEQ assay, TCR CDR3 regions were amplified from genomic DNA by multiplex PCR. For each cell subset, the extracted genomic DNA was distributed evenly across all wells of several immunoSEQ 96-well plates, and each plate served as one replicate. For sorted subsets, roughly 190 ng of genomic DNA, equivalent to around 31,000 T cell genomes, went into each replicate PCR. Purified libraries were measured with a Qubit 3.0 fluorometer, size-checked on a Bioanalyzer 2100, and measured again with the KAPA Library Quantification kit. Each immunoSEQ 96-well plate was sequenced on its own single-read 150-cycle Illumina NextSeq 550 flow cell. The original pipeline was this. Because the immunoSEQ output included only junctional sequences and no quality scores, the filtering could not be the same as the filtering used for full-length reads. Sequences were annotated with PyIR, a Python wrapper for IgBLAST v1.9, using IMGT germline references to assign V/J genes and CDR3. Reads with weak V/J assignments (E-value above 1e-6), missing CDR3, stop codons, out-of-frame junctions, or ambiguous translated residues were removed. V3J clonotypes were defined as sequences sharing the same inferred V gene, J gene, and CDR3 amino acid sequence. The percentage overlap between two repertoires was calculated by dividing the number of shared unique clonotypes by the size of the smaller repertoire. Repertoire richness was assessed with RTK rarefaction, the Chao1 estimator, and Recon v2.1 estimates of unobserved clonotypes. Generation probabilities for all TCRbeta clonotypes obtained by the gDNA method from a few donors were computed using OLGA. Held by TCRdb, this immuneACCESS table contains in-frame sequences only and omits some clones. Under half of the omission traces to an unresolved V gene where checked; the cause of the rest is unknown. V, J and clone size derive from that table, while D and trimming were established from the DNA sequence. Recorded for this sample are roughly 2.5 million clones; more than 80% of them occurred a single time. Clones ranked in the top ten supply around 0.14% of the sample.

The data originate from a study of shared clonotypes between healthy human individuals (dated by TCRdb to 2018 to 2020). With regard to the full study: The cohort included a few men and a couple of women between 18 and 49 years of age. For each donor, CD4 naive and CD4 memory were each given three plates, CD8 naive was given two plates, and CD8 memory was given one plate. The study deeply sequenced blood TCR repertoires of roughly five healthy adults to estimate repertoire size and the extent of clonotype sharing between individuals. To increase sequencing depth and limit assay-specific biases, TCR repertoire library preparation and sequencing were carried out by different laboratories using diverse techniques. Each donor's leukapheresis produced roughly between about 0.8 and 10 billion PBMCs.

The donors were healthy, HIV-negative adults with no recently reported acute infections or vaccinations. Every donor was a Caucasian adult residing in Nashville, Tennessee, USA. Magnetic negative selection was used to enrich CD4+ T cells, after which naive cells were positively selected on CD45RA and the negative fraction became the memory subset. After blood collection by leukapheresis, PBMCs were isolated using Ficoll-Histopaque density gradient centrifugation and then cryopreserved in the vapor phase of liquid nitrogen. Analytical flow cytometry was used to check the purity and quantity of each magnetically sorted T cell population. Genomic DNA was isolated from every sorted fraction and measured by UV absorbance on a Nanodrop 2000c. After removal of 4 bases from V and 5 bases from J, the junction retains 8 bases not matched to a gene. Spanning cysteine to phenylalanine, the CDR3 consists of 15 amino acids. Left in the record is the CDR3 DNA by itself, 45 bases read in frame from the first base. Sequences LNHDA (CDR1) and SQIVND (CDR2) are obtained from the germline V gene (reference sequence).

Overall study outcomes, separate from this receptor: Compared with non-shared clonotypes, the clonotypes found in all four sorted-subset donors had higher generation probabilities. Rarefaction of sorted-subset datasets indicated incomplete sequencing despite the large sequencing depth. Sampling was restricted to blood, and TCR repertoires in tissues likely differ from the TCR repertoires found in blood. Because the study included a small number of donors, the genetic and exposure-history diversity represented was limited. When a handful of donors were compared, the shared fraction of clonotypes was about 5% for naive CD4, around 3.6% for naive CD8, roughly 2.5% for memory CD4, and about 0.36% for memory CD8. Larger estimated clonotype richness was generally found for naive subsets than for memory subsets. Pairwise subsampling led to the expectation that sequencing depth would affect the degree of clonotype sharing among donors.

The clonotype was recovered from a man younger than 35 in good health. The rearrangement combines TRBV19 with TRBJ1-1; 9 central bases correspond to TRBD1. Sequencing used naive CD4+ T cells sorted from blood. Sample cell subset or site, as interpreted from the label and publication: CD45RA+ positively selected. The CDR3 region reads CASSTPGTGITEAFF. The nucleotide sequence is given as TGTGCCAGTAGTACCCCCGGGACAGGGATTACTGAAGCTTTCTTT.